This T cell receptor beta chain came from a study of cytomegalovirus exposure and HLA in healthy donors. The CDR3 has 16 residues. Germline V lookup: CDR1 MNHEY, CDR2 SVGAGI. The V segment lost 0 bases and the J segment 7 bases; nucleotides outside the gene matches: 4. Sequenced by immunoSEQ multiplex PCR; TCRdb stores in-frame clones only, minus some. This table has roughly 200,000 clones, around nine tenths appearing once. The sequence came from a man aged 25-45 years in good health and CMV-seropositive. Sequenced sample: PBMCs. The chain joins TRBV6-5 to TRBJ2-4, with 12 nucleotides matching TRBD1. The CDR3, as DNA: TGTGCCAGCAGTTACTCGGGACAGGGGGCGGAGAACATTCAGTACTTC. Translated, it gives CASSYSGQGAENIQYF.